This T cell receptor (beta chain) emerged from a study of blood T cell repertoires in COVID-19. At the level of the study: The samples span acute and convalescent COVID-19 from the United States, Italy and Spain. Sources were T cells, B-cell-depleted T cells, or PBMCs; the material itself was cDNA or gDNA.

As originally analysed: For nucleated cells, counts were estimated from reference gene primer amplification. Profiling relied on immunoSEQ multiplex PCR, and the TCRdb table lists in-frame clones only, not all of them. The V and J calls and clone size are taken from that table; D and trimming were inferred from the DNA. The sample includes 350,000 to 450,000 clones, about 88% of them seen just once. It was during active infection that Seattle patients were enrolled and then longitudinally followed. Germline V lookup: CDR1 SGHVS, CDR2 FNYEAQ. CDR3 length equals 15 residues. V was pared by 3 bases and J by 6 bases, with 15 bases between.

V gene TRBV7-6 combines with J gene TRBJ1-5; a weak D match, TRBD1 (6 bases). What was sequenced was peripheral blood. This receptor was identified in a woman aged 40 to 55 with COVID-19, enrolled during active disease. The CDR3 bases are TGTGCCAGCAGCTTGGGCAGGGGAGTGGGTCAGCCCCAGCATTTT. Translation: CASSLGRGVGQPQHF.